This entry concerns a single TCR beta chain. The germline CDR1 and CDR2 sequences are MNHEY and SVGAGI. With 2 bases clipped from V and 7 bases from J, the junction kept 4 bases outside the gene matches. This CDR3 comprises 14 residues. The second PCR ran 7 to 11 cycles with a sample-barcoded 5' primer and J-beta primers. TCRdb re-derived calls from the 5' RACE reads in MiXCR, one entry per CDR3 protein. The table records some 800,000 distinct CDR3 sequences, about 25% of them present only once. This sample stems from a study of blood T cells in healthy people across ages. The same specimen was also included in a second study, on T cells of mothers and their children. That paper adds: The cDNA synthesis received all extracted RNA, at about 1.5 ug per 15 ul.

The clonotype was recovered from a boy younger than 18 in good health. The V gene is TRBV6-5, the J gene TRBJ2-7; 11 nucleotides match TRBD1. Sequencing was done on a sample of blood. The chain's CDR3 is CASSYGQGAGEQYF. CDR3 DNA sequence: TGTGCCAGCAGTTACGGACAGGGGGCCGGTGAGCAGTACTTC.